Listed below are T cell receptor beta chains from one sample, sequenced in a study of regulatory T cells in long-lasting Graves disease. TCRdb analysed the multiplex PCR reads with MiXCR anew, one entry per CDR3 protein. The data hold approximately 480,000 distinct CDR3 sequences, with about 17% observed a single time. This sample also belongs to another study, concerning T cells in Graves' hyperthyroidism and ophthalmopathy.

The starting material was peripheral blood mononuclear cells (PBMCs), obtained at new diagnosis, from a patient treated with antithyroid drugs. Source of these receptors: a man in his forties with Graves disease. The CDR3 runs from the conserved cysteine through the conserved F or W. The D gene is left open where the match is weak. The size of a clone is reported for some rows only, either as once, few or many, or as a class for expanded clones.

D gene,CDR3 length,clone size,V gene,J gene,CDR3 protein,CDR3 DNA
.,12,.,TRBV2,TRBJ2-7,CASKGNYYEQYF,TGTGCCAGCAAGGGCAACTACTACGAGCAGTACTTC
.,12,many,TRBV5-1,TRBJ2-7,CASSSTGSEQYF,TGCGCCAGCAGCTCGACAGGTTCCGAGCAGTACTTC
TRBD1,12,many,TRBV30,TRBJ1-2,CAWRGRQGDYTF,TGTGCCTGGAGGGGAAGACAGGGGGACTACACCTTC
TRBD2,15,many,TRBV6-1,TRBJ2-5,CASRTGLAGGETQYF,TGTGCCAGCAGGACAGGACTAGCGGGAGGAGAGACCCAGTACTTC
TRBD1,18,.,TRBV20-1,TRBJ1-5,CSASFGQGSMGPNQPQHF,TGCAGTGCTAGTTTCGGACAGGGTTCTATGGGACCTAATCAGCCCCAGCATTTT
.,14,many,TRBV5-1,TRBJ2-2,CASRFELGAGELFF,TGCGCCAGCAGGTTTGAGCTCGGCGCCGGGGAGCTGTTTTTT
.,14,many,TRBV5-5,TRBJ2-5,CASSLVPVGETQYF,TGTGCCAGCAGCTTGGTACCAGTAGGTGAGACCCAGTACTTC
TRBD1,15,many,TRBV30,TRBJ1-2,CAWSQRTGLIGGYTF,TGTGCCTGGAGCCAACGGACAGGCCTGATAGGCGGCTACACCTTC
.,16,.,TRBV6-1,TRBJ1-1,CASSPLGGPLNTEAFF,TGTGCCAGCAGTCCCCTCGGGGGCCCCTTGAACACTGAAGCTTTCTTT
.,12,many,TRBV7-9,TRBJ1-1,CASRIISTEAFF,TGTGCCAGCAGGATCATTTCTACTGAAGCTTTCTTT
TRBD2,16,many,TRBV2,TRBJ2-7,CASSDYGTSGSYEQYF,TGCGCCAGCAGTGATTACGGGACTAGCGGGAGTTACGAGCAGTACTTC
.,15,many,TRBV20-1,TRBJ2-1,CSARDAYLAYNEQFF,TGCAGTGCTAGAGATGCGTATTTGGCCTACAATGAGCAGTTCTTC
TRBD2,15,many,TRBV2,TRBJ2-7,CASSERTSGAYEQYF,TGTGCCAGCAGTGAACGGACTAGCGGCGCCTACGAGCAGTACTTC
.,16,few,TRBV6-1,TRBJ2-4,CASRERRVEAKNIQYF,TGTGCCAGCAGGGAAAGAAGGGTGGAAGCCAAAAACATTCAGTACTTC
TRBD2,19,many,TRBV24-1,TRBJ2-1,CATSDIPLGLAETGNEQFF,TGTGCCACCAGTGACATACCCCTGGGACTAGCGGAAACTGGCAATGAGCAGTTCTTC
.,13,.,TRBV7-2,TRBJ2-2,CASSSIVSGELFF,TGTGCCAGCAGCTCCATAGTCTCCGGGGAGCTGTTTTTT
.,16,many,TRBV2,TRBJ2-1,CASSPRRSDSYNEQFF,TGTGCCAGCAGTCCGCGGAGATCCGACTCCTACAATGAGCAGTTCTTC
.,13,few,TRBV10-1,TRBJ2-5,CASSEDPQETQYF,TGCGCCAGCAGTGAAGATCCACAAGAGACCCAGTACTTC
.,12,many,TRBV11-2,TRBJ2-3,CASSSSGDTQYF,TGTGCCAGCAGCTCCTCCGGAGATACGCAGTATTTT
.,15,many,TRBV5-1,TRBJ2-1,CASSQDASSYNEQFF,TGCGCCAGCAGCCAAGACGCTAGCTCCTACAATGAGCAGTTCTTC
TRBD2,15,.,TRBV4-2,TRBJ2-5,CASSQTPGEGETQYF,TGTGCCAGCAGCCAAACCCCCGGGGAGGGAGAGACCCAGTACTTC
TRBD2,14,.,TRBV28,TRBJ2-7,CASSFAGGHYEQYF,TGTGCCAGCAGTTTCGCGGGAGGGCACTACGAGCAGTACTTC
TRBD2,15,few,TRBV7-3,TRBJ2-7,CASSLDGGVFYEQYF,TGTGCCAGCAGCTTAGATGGGGGGGTATTCTACGAGCAGTACTTC
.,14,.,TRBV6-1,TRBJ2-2,CASTVDRNTGELFF,TGTGCCAGCACCGTGGACAGGAACACCGGGGAGCTGTTTTTT